The sequence of this T cell receptor beta chain was determined in a study of regulatory T cells in long-lasting Graves disease. Overall study findings and caveats: Persistent disease was associated with favored TRBV28 usage and with favored use of TRBJ1-2 and TRBJ2-5.

V was trimmed by 4 bases and J by 1 base, leaving 10 bases between them. Germline V gene data show CDR1 as MNHNS and CDR2 as SASEGT. CDR3 length: 14 residues. This clonotype occurred many times. Its antigen is not known. Both iRepertoire HTBI primers and Arm-PCR of CDR3 regions were used to build the TCR beta libraries. Authors' data handling: From all samples, identification returned 14 TRBJ and approximately 67 TRBV segments. Using its own MiXCR run on the multiplex PCR reads, TCRdb lists one record per CDR3 protein. The V and J calls come from TCRdb's annotation, not from the publication. The sample has about 240,000 distinct CDR3 sequences; roughly 21% are singletons. Documented time point: newly diagnosed GD, antithyroid drugs for less than 3 months. From PBMCs, RNA was extracted and then used to make the TCR library. Guidelines of the American Thyroid Association were used to diagnose Graves' disease. With EDTA tubes as the receptacles, about 10 milliliters of peripheral blood were drawn.

This clonotype originated in a female donor with Graves disease. The genes are TRBV6-1 and TRBJ2-5, with D possibly TRBD2 on 5 matching bases. The material was peripheral blood mononuclear cells (PBMCs), obtained at new diagnosis, from a patient treated with antithyroid drugs. The CDR3, as DNA: TGTGCCAGCAGTGGCCTAGGGAGCCAAGAGACCCAGTACTTC. It is translated as CASSGLGSQETQYF.